The clone carrying this TCR beta chain has a handful of counts. The V gene end was trimmed by 3 bases and the J gene end by 0 bases; junction bases not matched to a gene: 5. The CDR3 runs to 16 residues. TCRdb reprocessed the 5' RACE reads via MiXCR and lists one record per CDR3 protein. The sample consists of 400,000 to 550,000 distinct CDR3 sequences, roughly 23% of them appearing once. This sample was taken from a study of T-cell memory formation after mild COVID-19. The sequencing sample was made of PBMCs or a T cell subset sorted from them (not recorded which). The rearrangement uses TRBV12-3 or TRBV12-4 and TRBJ2-4; 7 bases agree with TRBD2. The source of this sequence is an adult woman who had mild COVID-19 (a few samples of this study predate the infection). Cell type and time point are not known. CDR3 region: CASSFGSGTAKNIQYF. The CDR3 region has the DNA TGTGCCAGCAGTTTCGGGAGCGGGACAGCCAAAAACATTCAGTACTTC.